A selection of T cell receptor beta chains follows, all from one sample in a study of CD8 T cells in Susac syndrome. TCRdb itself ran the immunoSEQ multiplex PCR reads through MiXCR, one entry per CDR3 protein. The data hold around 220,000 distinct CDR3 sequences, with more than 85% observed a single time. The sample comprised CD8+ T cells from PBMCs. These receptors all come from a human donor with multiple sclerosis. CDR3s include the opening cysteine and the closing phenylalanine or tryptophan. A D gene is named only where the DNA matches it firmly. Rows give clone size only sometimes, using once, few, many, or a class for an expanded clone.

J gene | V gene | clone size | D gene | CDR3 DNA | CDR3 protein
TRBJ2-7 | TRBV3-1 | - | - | TGTGCCAGCAGCCAAGAAGTAGAGAGGGGAAGTGAACCCTACGAGCAGTACTTC | CASSQEVERGSEPYEQYF
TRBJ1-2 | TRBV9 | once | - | TGTGCCAGCAGCGTAGGCCAGGGTGTCTATGGCTACACCTTC | CASSVGQGVYGYTF
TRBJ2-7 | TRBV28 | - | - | TGTGCCAGCAGTTTACTAGGCCAAGAGCAGTACTTC | CASSLLGQEQYF
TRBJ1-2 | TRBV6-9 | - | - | TGTGCCAGCAGTCCCCCGTTCGTAGGAGTCAACTATGGCTACACCTTC | CASSPPFVGVNYGYTF
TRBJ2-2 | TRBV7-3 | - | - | TGTGCCAGCAGCTCAGGGGTAGCGGACACCGGGGAGCTGTTTTTT | CASSSGVADTGELFF
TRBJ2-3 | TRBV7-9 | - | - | TGTGCCAGCAGCGCACCTGGACACACCTGGGCAGATACGCAGTATTTT | CASSAPGHTWADTQYF
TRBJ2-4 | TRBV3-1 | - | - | TGTGCCAGCAGCCAATTCCCAGGGTCAGGGCTGGACATTCAGTACTTC | CASSQFPGSGLDIQYF
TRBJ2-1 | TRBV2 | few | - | TGTGCCAGCAGTGAGGGCAACAATGAGCAGTTCTTC | CASSEGNNEQFF
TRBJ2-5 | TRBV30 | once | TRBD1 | TGTGCCTGGAGTGCAACTACAGGGGGCAGGGAGACCCAGTACTTC | CAWSATTGGRETQYF
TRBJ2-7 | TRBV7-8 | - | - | TGTGCCACCCACCCCGGTCGGGGGAAGGCCTACGAGCAGTACTTC | CATHPGRGKAYEQYF
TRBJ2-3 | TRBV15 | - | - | TGTGCCACCGGGCGCCAAGGGGACACAGATACGCAGTATTTT | CATGRQGDTDTQYF
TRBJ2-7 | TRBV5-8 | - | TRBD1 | TGTGCCAGCACCGTGGGACAGTCCCTCTCCTACGAGCAGTACTTC | CASTVGQSLSYEQYF
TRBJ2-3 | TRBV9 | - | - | TGTGCCAGCAGCCCAAAATTCGGGGAAATCACAGATACGCAGTATTTT | CASSPKFGEITDTQYF
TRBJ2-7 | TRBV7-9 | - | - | TGTGCCAGCAGCTTCCATAGCGAGCAGTACTTC | CASSFHSEQYF
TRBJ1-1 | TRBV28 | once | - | TGTGCCAGCAGGTTGGCGGCCGGGGCGGGGGCTTTCTTT | CASRLAAGAGAFF
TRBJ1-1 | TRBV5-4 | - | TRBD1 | TGTGCCATGACAGGGGGTTTTGGGTACACTGAAGCTTTCTTT | CAMTGGFGYTEAFF
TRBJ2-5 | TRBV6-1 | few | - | TGTGCCAGCAGCACCGACTGGGAGGCCCAGTACTTC | CASSTDWEAQYF
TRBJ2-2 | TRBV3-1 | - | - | TGTGCCAGCAGCCAACCCAAGGACTGGAACACCGGGGAGCTGTTTTTT | CASSQPKDWNTGELFF
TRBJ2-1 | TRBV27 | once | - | TGTGCCAGCAGTCCCGACCCCTCCTACAATGAGCAGTTCTTC | CASSPDPSYNEQFF
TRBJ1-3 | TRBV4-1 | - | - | TGCGCCAGCGCCCTAAACGAGGGGGTCCGCTCTGGAAACACCATATATTTT | CASALNEGVRSGNTIYF
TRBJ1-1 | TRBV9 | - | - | TGTGCCAGCAGCGTTGTGGGGGGGATGAACACTGAAGCTTTCTTT | CASSVVGGMNTEAFF
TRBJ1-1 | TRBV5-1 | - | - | TGCGCCAGCAGCTTGGGCGGACGGATTGAAGCTTTCTTT | CASSLGGRIEAFF